Listed below are T cell receptor beta chains from one sample, sequenced in a study of T cell changes during pregnancy in multiple sclerosis. The table came from immunoSEQ multiplex PCR; TCRdb's copy has only in-frame clones and leaves some out. The data contain 99,000 or so clones, roughly 92% of them seen just once; the ten biggest clones take up more than 0.75%. Specimen: peripheral blood, collected after pregnancy. These TCRs come from a female donor with multiple sclerosis, enrolled in a pregnancy study. Each CDR3 is given with its conserved first and last residue. A D gene is named only where the DNA matches it firmly. Some rows have no size entry. The others give once, few or many, or a class for an expanded clone.

TGTGCCAGCAGCTCCCGACTGGAAAACATTCAGTACTTC,CASSSRLENIQYF,.,TRBV7-2,.,TRBJ2-4
TGTGCCAGCAAGCCGGGGGGCGCGGACTATGGCTACACCTTC,CASKPGGADYGYTF,.,TRBV7-9,.,TRBJ1-2
TGTGCCAGCAGCTTACGAGGAGTGACCGACTATGGCTACACCTTC,CASSLRGVTDYGYTF,.,TRBV11-2,.,TRBJ1-2
TGTGCCACCAGCAGAGATCTTGTCGGAGGGACGGACTCCTACGAGCAGTACTTC,CATSRDLVGGTDSYEQYF,.,TRBV15,.,TRBJ2-7
TGTGCCAGTATCCCCGGTGTCCCCTACAATGAGCAGTTCTTC,CASIPGVPYNEQFF,.,TRBV19,.,TRBJ2-1
TGTGCCAGCAGTTTTGGACAGGGGAAATCCTACAATGAGCAGTTCTTC,CASSFGQGKSYNEQFF,TRBD1,TRBV28,.,TRBJ2-1
TGTGCCAGCAGCCGGGTCCCTAATCAGCCCCAGCATTTT,CASSRVPNQPQHF,.,TRBV27,.,TRBJ1-5
TGTGCCAGCAGTTCGTATACCCCCAGGCAGGGAAGGGGGGATACGCAGTATTTT,CASSSYTPRQGRGDTQYF,.,TRBV28,.,TRBJ2-3
TGTGCCAGCAGTTATATTAGCGGGTCTTACAATGAGCAGTTCTTC,CASSYISGSYNEQFF,TRBD2,TRBV6-5,.,TRBJ2-1
TGTGCCAGTAGTATAGTGGGGACTACCGGGGAGCTGTTTTTT,CASSIVGTTGELFF,.,TRBV19,.,TRBJ2-2
TGTGCCAGCAGTTACGGCCCGACAGGGACGAACACTGAAGCTTTCTTT,CASSYGPTGTNTEAFF,TRBD1,TRBV6-5,.,TRBJ1-1
TGTGCCAGCAGTCCGGGCGGGACCTACAATGAGCAGTTCTTC,CASSPGGTYNEQFF,.,TRBV28,.,TRBJ2-1
TGTGCCAGCAGCTCCTCGGACAGGGGCTACTATAGCAATCAGCCCCAGCATTTT,CASSSSDRGYYSNQPQHF,TRBD1,TRBV7-2,.,TRBJ1-5
TGTGCCATCAGTGAGCCCTCTGGGGCCACGGGTGCTTTCTTT,CAISEPSGATGAFF,.,TRBV10-3,once,TRBJ1-1
TGTGCCAGCAGTCCAGGGGCATGGAACATTCAGTACTTC,CASSPGAWNIQYF,.,TRBV6-1,.,TRBJ2-4
TGTGCCAGCATGCTAAACCGGGACAGGGGGCTGTTTTTT,CASMLNRDRGLFF,TRBD1,TRBV28,.,TRBJ2-2
TGTGCCAGCAGTTTACCGCTCTATAGCGGGAGCCCCTACGAGCAGTACTTC,CASSLPLYSGSPYEQYF,TRBD2,TRBV27,medium-sized,TRBJ2-7
TGTGCCAGCAGCGTTGATCCAGCGCCCTCCTACGAGCAGTACTTC,CASSVDPAPSYEQYF,.,TRBV9,.,TRBJ2-7
TGTGCCATCGAGATACAGGGGGCGAGTCAGCCCCAGCATTTT,CAIEIQGASQPQHF,TRBD1,TRBV10-3,.,TRBJ1-5
TGTGCCAGCAGGAACCCACTCTCGACAGGGACTGAGCAGTTCTTC,CASRNPLSTGTEQFF,TRBD1,TRBV2,.,TRBJ2-1
TGTGCCAGCAGCTCCTCCCCCGGTCAAGAGACCCAGTACTTC,CASSSSPGQETQYF,.,TRBV7-8,.,TRBJ2-5
TGTGCCAGCTATCCCCCCGGTAACAGGGCCCCCTCTCAAGAGACCCAGTACTTC,CASYPPGNRAPSQETQYF,.,TRBV25-1,once,TRBJ2-5
TGCGCCAGCAGCTTGGGTCAGCGGCCCACAGATACGCAGTATTTT,CASSLGQRPTDTQYF,.,TRBV5-1,.,TRBJ2-3
TGTGCCAGCAGTTTCGTGGCTGATCACACTGAAGCTTTCTTT,CASSFVADHTEAFF,.,TRBV7-9,.,TRBJ1-1
TGTGCCAGCAGTAGCCGAGTAGCGGGAACTGATACGCAGTATTTT,CASSSRVAGTDTQYF,TRBD2,TRBV6-1,.,TRBJ2-3
TGTGCCAGCTGCGGGGATCTGAACACTGAAGCTTTCTTT,CASCGDLNTEAFF,.,TRBV5-5,.,TRBJ1-1